This entry is about one T cell receptor beta chain. The data derive from a study of technical replicates of blood from several donors. V was pared by 1 base and J by 0 bases, with 10 bases between. Germline-derived CDR1 and CDR2 are SGHTA and FQGNSA. The CDR3 is 15 residues long. Profiling relied on immunoSEQ multiplex PCR, and the TCRdb table lists in-frame clones only, not all of them. The repertoire holds over 70,000 clones, around nine tenths seen once, with about 0.37% in the top ten. Sequencing was performed on T cells isolated from PBMCs. This sequence joins TRBV7-2 and TRBJ2-7; D not certain. The receptor's source is a human donor in good health. The CDR3, as DNA: TGTGCCAGCAGCTTAGTCGTTTCCCCCTCCTACGAGCAGTACTTC. Encoded protein: CASSLVVSPSYEQYF.